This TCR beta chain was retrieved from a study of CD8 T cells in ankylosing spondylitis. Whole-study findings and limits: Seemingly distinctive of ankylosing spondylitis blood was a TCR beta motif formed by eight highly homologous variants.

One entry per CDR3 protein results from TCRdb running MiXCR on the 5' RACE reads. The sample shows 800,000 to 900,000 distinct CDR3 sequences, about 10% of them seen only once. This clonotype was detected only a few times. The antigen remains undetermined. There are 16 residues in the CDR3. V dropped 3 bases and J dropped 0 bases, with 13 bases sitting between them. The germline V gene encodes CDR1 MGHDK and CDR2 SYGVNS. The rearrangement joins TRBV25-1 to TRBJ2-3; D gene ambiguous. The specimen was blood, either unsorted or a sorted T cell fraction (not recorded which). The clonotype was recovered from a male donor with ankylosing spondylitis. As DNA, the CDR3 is TGTGCCAGCAGTGACTCCGGGCCGATGAGCACAGATACGCAGTATTTT. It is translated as CASSDSGPMSTDTQYF. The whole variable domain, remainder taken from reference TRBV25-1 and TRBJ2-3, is EADIYQTPRYLVIGTGKKITLECSQTMGHDKMYWYQQDPGMELHLIHYSYGVNSTEKGDLSSESTVSRIRTEHFPLTLESARPSHTSQYLCASSDSGPMSTDTQYFGPGTRLTVL.